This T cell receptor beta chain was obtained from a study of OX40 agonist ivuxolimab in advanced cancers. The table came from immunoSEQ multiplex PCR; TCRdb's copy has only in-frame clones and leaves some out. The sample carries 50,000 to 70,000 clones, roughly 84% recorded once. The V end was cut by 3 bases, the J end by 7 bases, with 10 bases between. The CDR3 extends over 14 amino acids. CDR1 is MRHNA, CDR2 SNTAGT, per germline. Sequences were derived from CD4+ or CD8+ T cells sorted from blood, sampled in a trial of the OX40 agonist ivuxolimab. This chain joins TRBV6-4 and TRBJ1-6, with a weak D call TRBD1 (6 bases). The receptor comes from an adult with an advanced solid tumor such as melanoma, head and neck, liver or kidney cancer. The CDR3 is CASSDEGGNSPLHF. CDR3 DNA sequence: TGTGCCAGCAGTGATGAGGGGGGGAATTCACCCCTCCACTTT.